The TCR beta chain under discussion was sequenced for a study of molecular identifiers for immune sequencing clone quantification. TCRdb re-called the PCR reads with MiXCR, one entry per CDR3 protein. This sample yields 70,000 to 95,000 distinct CDR3 sequences, of which 15% to 20% are seen a single time; 0.85% belongs to the top ten. Germline-derived CDR1 and CDR2 are MGHRA and YSYEKL. The CDR3 has 16 amino acids. Regarding the study as a whole: Whereas clones above 20 RNA copies held under 1% of naive-cell molecules, they held over 98% of effector molecules.

The table lists this clonotype with many counts. Its antigen is not known. Libraries used about 20,000 to 1,100,000 sorted naive CD8 T cells and 10%, 30% or 50% RNA input. The sequence was collected from a human donor in good health. Some libraries in this study had Jurkat cell RNA spiked in. The source material was naive CD8+ T cells from blood, with Jurkat cell RNA spiked in. Subset indicated: FACS-sorted CD8+CD4-CCR7+CD45RA+ naive T cells. The V and J genes are TRBV4-1 and TRBJ2-7, with D tentatively TRBD1 (6 bases). The CDR3 protein is CAGQPTGTPVLREQYF. The CDR3, as DNA: TGCGCGGGGCAGCCAACCGGGACACCCGTGCTCCGCGAGCAGTACTTC.